The next 11 T cell receptor beta chains were all read from a single sample in a study of OX40 agonist ivuxolimab in advanced cancers. TCRdb's copy holds only in-frame clones and misses some; the assay was immunoSEQ multiplex PCR. This sample has some 82,000 clones, with 75% to 95% found just once. Specimen: CD4+ or CD8+ T cells sorted from blood, collected in a trial of the OX40 agonist ivuxolimab. These receptors all stem from an adult with an advanced solid tumor such as melanoma, head and neck, liver or kidney cancer.

This chain connects TRBV4-1 to TRBJ2-5, with D tentatively TRBD1 or TRBD2 (6 bases each). The V end was cut by 4 bases, the J end by 5 bases, with 20 bases between. CDR1 MGHRA and CDR2 YSYEKL come from the germline V gene. The length of the CDR3 is 16 residues. CDR3 DNA: TGCGCCAGCAGCCTCCAGGGGCGGGGTGTGGGGGAGACCCAGTACTTC. This gives the protein CASSLQGRGVGETQYF.

This clone showed up just once. V usage is TRBV18 and J usage is TRBJ1-1; possible D gene TRBD1, 5 bases. This CDR3 has 15 amino acids. Germline values: CDR1 KGHSH, CDR2 LQKENI. Between the trimmed V and J ends, which lost 2 bases and 4 bases, there was a span of 14 bases. CDR3 DNA sequence: TGTGCCAGCTCACCATCCTTTACGGGGGGCACTGAAGCTTTCTTT. Translating it yields CASSPSFTGGTEAFF.

The table lists this clone with a count of one. J is TRBJ2-5 and V is TRBV10-1; weak D call: TRBD2 (5 bases). Trimming removed 6 bases at V and 0 bases at J, with 14 bases between. This CDR3 comprises 15 residues. Per the germline V gene, CDR1 is WNHNN and CDR2 is SYGVQD (reference sequence). CDR3 nucleotide sequence: TGCGCCAGCAGCCAAAATAACGGGAACCAAGAGACCCAGTACTTC. Translation: CASSQNNGNQETQYF.

The gene calls are TRBV27 and TRBJ1-2, with a tentative D call TRBD1 (6 bases). Germline V gene lookup returns CDR1 MNHEY and CDR2 SMNVEV (reference sequence). CDR3 size: 15 residues. Trimming shortened V by 3 bases and J by 4 bases, and 15 bases separated the two germline ends. CDR3 sequence: CASSLAAGGPYGYTF. CDR3 in DNA: TGTGCCAGCAGTTTGGCCGCGGGGGGGCCCTATGGCTACACCTTC.

The J gene is TRBJ2-2, the V gene TRBV5-1, with TRBD2 matching over 15 bases. The germline CDR1 and CDR2 sequences are SGHRS and YFSETQ. V was pared by 4 bases and J by 5 bases, with 6 bases of the junction left unmatched. This CDR3 comprises 17 residues. Here the CDR3 reads CASSSGTSGRFTGELFF. In DNA form, the CDR3 reads TGCGCCAGCAGCAGTGGGACTAGCGGGAGGTTTACCGGGGAGCTGTTTTTT.

The gene calls are TRBV9 and TRBJ1-3, with D perhaps matching TRBD1 (5 bases). This CDR3 is 17 amino acids long. V gave up 4 bases and J gave up 2 bases, with 19 bases separating them. Per germline, CDR1 SGDLS and CDR2 YYNGEE. The CDR3 protein is CASSSSTGTRTGNTIYF. CDR3 DNA: TGTGCCAGCAGCTCCTCTACTGGGACCCGGACTGGAAACACCATATATTTT.

The CDR3, as DNA: TGTGCCAGCAGTTTACTCCCACAGGGGGCGGGAGAGCAGTACTTC. Translating it yields CASSLLPQGAGEQYF. V and J are TRBV27 and TRBJ2-5; 9 bases agree with TRBD1. Germline CDR1 is MNHEY and CDR2 is SMNVEV (reference sequence). The CDR3 is made up of 15 amino acids. The V and J ends lost 2 bases and 11 bases, in that order; junction bases with no gene match: 12.

The chain employs TRBV28 and TRBJ2-2; a possible D gene is TRBD1 (6 bases). This CDR3 is built from 14 residues. The V end lost 5 bases, the J end lost 3 bases, and 10 bases lay between the germline ends. Germline loops: CDR1 MDHEN, CDR2 SYDVKM. The CDR3 DNA reads as TGTGCCAGCAGTCCCGGGACACACACCGGGGAGCTGTTTTTT. Translating gives CASSPGTHTGELFF.

CDR3 protein: CASSIQGADSPLHF. CDR3 DNA sequence: TGTGCCAGTAGTATACAGGGTGCCGATTCACCCCTCCACTTT. The chain couples TRBV19 to TRBJ1-6, with D perhaps matching TRBD1 (5 bases). The length of the CDR3 is 14 residues. Per the germline V gene, CDR1 is LNHDA and CDR2 is SQIVND (reference sequence). V gave up 2 bases and J gave up 8 bases, with 10 bases separating them.

The chain joins TRBV10-3 to TRBJ2-1, with TRBD2 matching 11 bases. Germline V gene lookup returns CDR1 ENHRY and CDR2 SYGVKD. Trimming removed 0 bases from V and 7 bases from J; junction bases left unmatched: 11. The CDR3 is 18 residues long. CDR3 residues: CAISESTSGSLGGNEQFF. Here the CDR3 DNA reads TGTGCCATCAGTGAGTCAACTAGCGGGAGCCTTGGGGGTAATGAGCAGTTCTTC.

The CDR3 spells CASSSLGAAGGTFLGTDTQYF. DNA for the CDR3: TGTGCCAGCAGCTCCCTCGGAGCAGCGGGAGGTACCTTTCTTGGCACAGATACGCAGTATTTT. This rearrangement joins TRBV7-8 to TRBJ2-3; the match to TRBD2 covers 9 bases. The germline V gene encodes CDR1 SGHVS and CDR2 FQNEAQ. Unmatched junction bases numbered 21, after V lost 4 bases and J lost 1 base. The CDR3 is made up of 21 amino acids.